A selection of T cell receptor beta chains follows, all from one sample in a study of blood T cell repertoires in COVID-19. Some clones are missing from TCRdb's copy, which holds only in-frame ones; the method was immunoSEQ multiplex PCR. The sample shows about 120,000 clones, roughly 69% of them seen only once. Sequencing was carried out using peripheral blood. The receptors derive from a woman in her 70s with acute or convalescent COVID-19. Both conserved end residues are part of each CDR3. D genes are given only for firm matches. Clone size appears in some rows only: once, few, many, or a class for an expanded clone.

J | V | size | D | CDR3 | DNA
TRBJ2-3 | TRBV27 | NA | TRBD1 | CASSLETGGADTQYF | TGTGCCAGCAGTCTTGAGACAGGGGGCGCAGATACGCAGTATTTT
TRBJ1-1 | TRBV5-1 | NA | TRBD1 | CASSFGTGRTEAFF | TGCGCCAGCAGCTTCGGGACAGGGAGGACTGAAGCTTTCTTT
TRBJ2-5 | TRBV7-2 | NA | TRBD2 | CASSRDYVEETQYF | TGTGCCAGCAGCCGGGACTACGTTGAGGAGACCCAGTACTTC
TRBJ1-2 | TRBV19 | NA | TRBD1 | CASSETTGQLNYGYTF | TGTGCCAGTAGCGAAACGACGGGACAGCTAAACTATGGCTACACCTTC
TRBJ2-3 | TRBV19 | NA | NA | CASSMLGIGTDTQYF | TGTGCCAGTAGTATGTTGGGTATCGGGACAGATACGCAGTATTTT
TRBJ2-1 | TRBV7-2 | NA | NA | CASSPPFLMDGDEQFF | TGTGCCAGCAGCCCTCCTTTCCTCATGGACGGGGATGAGCAGTTCTTC
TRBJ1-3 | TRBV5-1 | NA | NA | CASSSLGSSGGNTIYF | TGCGCCAGCAGCTCCTTGGGGTCGTCGGGGGGAAACACCATATATTTT
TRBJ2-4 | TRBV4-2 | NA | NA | CASSPGVPNIQYF | TGTGCCAGCAGCCCCGGGGTCCCAAACATTCAGTACTTC
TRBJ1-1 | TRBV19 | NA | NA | CASSIGVNSEAFF | TGTGCCAGTAGTATAGGAGTGAACAGTGAAGCTTTCTTT
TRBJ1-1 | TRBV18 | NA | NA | CASSAQNKNTEAFF | TGTGCCAGCTCGGCACAGAATAAGAACACTGAAGCTTTCTTT
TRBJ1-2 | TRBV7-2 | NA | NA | CASSLVAGDGYTF | TGTGCCAGCAGCTTAGTGGCAGGGGATGGCTACACCTTC
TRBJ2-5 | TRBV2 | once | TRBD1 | CASRRRITGEETQYF | TGTGCCAGCAGGAGAAGGATAACAGGGGAGGAGACCCAGTACTTC
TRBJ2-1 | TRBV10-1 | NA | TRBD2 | CASSERGGTGNEQFF | TGCGCCAGCAGTGAGCGGGGGGGTACTGGGAATGAGCAGTTCTTC
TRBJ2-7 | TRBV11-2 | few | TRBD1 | CASSPRDRVSYEQYF | TGTGCCAGCAGTCCCCGGGACAGGGTTTCCTACGAGCAGTACTTC
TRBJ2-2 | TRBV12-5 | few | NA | CASGLEASNTGELFF | TGTGCTAGTGGTTTAGAAGCGTCGAACACCGGGGAGCTGTTTTTT
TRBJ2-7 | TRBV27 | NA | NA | CASMEGYEQYF | TGTGCCAGCATGGAGGGCTACGAGCAGTACTTC
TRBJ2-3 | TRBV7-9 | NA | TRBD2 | CASSLAGGTTDTQYF | TGTGCCAGCAGCTTAGCGGGGGGGACCACAGATACGCAGTATTTT
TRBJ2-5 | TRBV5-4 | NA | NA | CASSTSFETQYF | TGTGCCAGCAGCACTTCCTTCGAGACCCAGTACTTC
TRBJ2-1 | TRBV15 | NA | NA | CATSQSGLSYNEQFF | TGTGCCACCAGCCAAAGCGGGCTCTCCTACAATGAGCAGTTCTTC
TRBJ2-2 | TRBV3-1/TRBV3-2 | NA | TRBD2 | CASSREGGELFF | TGTGCCAGCAGCCGGGAGGGCGGGGAGCTGTTTTTT
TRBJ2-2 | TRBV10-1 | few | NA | CASSYDRTTGELFF | TGCGCCAGCAGCTACGACAGAACCACCGGGGAGCTGTTTTTT
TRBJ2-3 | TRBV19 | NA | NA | CASSIVQGSASADTQYF | TGTGCCAGTAGTATAGTACAGGGCAGTGCCAGCGCAGATACGCAGTATTTT
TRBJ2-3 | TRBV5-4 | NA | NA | CASSGGTTDTQYF | TGTGCCAGCAGCGGGGGGACCACAGATACGCAGTATTTT
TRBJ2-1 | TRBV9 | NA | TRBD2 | CASSVASGTSGRGNEQFF | TGTGCCAGCAGCGTAGCCTCCGGGACTAGCGGAAGAGGGAATGAGCAGTTCTTC
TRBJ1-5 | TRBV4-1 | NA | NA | CASSQAWQSNQPQHF | TGCGCCAGCAGCCAAGCGTGGCAGAGCAATCAGCCCCAGCATTTT
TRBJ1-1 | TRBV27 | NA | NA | CASSFPGRTEAFF | TGTGCCAGCAGTTTCCCCGGGAGGACTGAAGCTTTCTTT
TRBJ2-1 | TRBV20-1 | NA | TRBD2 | CSASGTSGIHEQFF | TGCAGTGCTAGTGGGACTAGCGGGATCCATGAGCAGTTCTTC
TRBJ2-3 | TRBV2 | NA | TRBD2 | CASSGTSGLTDTQYF | TGTGCCAGCAGTGGCACTAGCGGTCTCACAGATACGCAGTATTTT
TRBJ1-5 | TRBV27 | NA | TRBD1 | CASSLLAIPGQGSNQPQHF | TGTGCCAGCAGTTTACTGGCGATCCCGGGACAGGGTAGCAATCAGCCCCAGCATTTT
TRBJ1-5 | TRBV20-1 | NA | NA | CSASLGRGQPQHF | TGCAGTGCTAGTTTGGGTAGGGGTCAGCCCCAGCATTTT
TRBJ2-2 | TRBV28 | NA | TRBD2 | CASITAGENTGELFF | TGTGCCAGCATTACAGCGGGGGAGAACACCGGGGAGCTGTTTTTT
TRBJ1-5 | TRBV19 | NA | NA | CASSTRVDSNQPQHF | TGTGCCAGTAGTACCCGGGTGGATAGCAATCAGCCCCAGCATTTT
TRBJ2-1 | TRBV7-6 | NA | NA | CASSNLAAGVSYNEQFF | TGTGCCAGCAGCAACTTAGCGGCGGGCGTCTCCTACAATGAGCAGTTCTTC
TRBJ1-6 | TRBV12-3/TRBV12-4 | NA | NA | CASSQLDNSPLHF | TGTGCCAGCAGCCAACTCGATAATTCACCCCTCCACTTT
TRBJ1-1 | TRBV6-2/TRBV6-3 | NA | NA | CASSYSTQRTEAFF | TGTGCCAGCAGTTACTCCACGCAGCGTACTGAAGCTTTCTTT
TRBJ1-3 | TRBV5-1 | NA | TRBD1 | CASWDRGVGNTIYF | TGCGCCAGCTGGGACAGGGGCGTCGGAAACACCATATATTTT
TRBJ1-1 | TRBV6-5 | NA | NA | CAITWGGKGTEAFF | TGTGCCATCACCTGGGGGGGCAAGGGCACTGAAGCTTTCTTT
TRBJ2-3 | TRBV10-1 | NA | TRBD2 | CASSEGLAGSDTQYF | TGCGCCAGCAGTGAGGGACTAGCGGGGTCAGATACGCAGTATTTT
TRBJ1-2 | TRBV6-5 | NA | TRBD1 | CASSYRGQPGSYGYTF | TGTGCCAGCAGTTACCGGGGACAGCCGGGGAGCTATGGCTACACCTTC
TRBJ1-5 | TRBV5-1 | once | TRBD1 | CASSPSGGSGQPQHF | TGCGCCAGCAGCCCTTCAGGGGGCAGTGGTCAGCCCCAGCATTTT
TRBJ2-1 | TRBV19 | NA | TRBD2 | CASSGSGTSGLNEQFF | TGTGCCAGTAGTGGATCCGGGACTAGCGGACTTAATGAGCAGTTCTTC
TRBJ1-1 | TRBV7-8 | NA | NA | CASSLKGLGDAFF | TGTGCCAGCAGCTTAAAGGGACTTGGGGATGCTTTCTTT
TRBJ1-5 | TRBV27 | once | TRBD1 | CASRLKGASNQPQHF | TGTGCCAGCAGGCTTAAGGGGGCTAGCAATCAGCCCCAGCATTTT
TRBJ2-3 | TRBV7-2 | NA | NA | CASSLASLSTDTQYF | TGTGCCAGCAGCTTAGCGTCTCTAAGCACAGATACGCAGTATTTT
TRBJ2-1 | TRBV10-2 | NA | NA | CASSVDDRYNEQFF | TGCGCCAGCAGTGTGGACGACAGATACAATGAGCAGTTCTTC
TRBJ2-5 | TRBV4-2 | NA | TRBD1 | CASSQAQGGQGRETQYF | TGTGCCAGCAGCCAAGCCCAAGGGGGACAGGGTCGTGAGACCCAGTACTTC
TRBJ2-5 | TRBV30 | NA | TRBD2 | CAWRLAGGVETQYF | TGTGCCTGGAGATTAGCGGGAGGGGTGGAGACCCAGTACTTC
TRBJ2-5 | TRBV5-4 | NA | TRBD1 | CASSRDREGTQYF | TGTGCCAGCAGTCGCGACAGGGAAGGGACCCAGTACTTC
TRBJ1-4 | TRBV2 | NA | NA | CASSGLPNEKLFF | TGTGCCAGCTCAGGGCTCCCTAATGAAAAACTGTTTTTT
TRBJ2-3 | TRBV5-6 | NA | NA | CASSLEGRTDTQYF | TGTGCCAGCAGCCTTGAGGGTCGGACAGATACGCAGTATTTT
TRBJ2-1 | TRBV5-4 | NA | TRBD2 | CASSLSAGGRNEQFF | TGTGCCAGCAGCTTGTCAGCGGGGGGGAGAAATGAGCAGTTCTTC
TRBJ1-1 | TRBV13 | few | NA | CASSLQGANTEAFF | TGTGCCAGCAGCTTGCAGGGCGCGAACACTGAAGCTTTCTTT
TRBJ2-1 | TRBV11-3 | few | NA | CASSLSIGGGASYNEQFF | TGTGCCAGCAGCTTATCAATCGGAGGGGGCGCCTCCTACAATGAGCAGTTCTTC
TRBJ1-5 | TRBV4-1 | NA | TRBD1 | CASSPTGGFPPQHF | TGCGCCAGCAGCCCCACAGGGGGGTTTCCGCCCCAGCATTTT